The source of this TCR beta chain is a study of blood T cells in healthy people across ages (dated by TCRdb to about 2015). In the study overall: Template switching captured roughly one uniquely barcoded TCR beta cDNA molecule per two T cells in model experiments. Two additional independent replicas of 1 million unique cDNA reads from the same blood draw were analyzed for two donors (one aged 18 to 29 and one aged 80 or older). Donors of different ages were randomly distributed across sequencing lanes to avoid experimental bias. Donors were grouped into four age groups: young (average 16 years), middle-aged (under 40), aged (around 66) and long-lived (approximately 81). To track age-related changes in TCR beta repertoire diversity, the study relied on deep sequencing normalized with unique cDNA molecular identifiers. The study at large found these results: Estimates of total diversity based on one million sequenced T cells were considered lower bounds and underestimates. Bulk unsorted PBMC profiling prevented conclusive comparison of naive and antigen-experienced compartments. Compared with the aged group, more naive CD4+ T cells, fewer expanded clones and increased TCR diversity were shown by the long-lived group, suggesting age selection. Donor CMV infection status was unknown, potentially confounding age-related changes in expanded clonotypes. As age increased, observed TCR beta diversity per million T cells dropped in a roughly linear way, and a significant reduction was already evident by age about 40. Observed TCR beta diversity correlated strongly with the percentage of naive T cells measured by flow cytometry.

The library was generated by 5' RACE. The listed sequencing device is Illumina HiSeq 2500. The second PCR ran for about 7 to 11 cycles and used a J-beta primer mix along with a sample-barcoded 5' primer. A unique molecular identifier was introduced onto each TCR beta cDNA molecule by a template-switch 5' adaptor carrying 12 random nucleotides. Each sample yielded at least 2.5 million CDR3-containing paired-end reads. First-strand cDNA synthesis was performed from all RNA using the Mint cDNA synthesis kit, with priming by a TRBC-specific oligonucleotide. After uracil-DNA glycosylase treatment, a first 18-cycle PCR used universal primers M1SS and BC2_uni_R on all cDNA. The authors' analysis ran thus. For normalization, 1 million high-quality reads, each with a distinct molecular identifier, were randomly selected from each sample. Instead of being binned into consensus sequences, reads that shared molecular identifiers were thrown out. MiTCR, with a Q25 quality threshold and the strictest error-elimination algorithm, was used for CDR3 identification, clonotype clustering and error correction. A nonparametric unseen species model with Euler transformation was used to estimate lower-bound total TCR beta diversity. TCRdb trimmed the raw reads at Q25, called clones with MiXCR and kept productive beta chains. Records with the same CDR3 protein are collapsed into one entry carrying the most frequent genes and DNA. The V and J calls follow TCRdb's processing rather than the paper's. The sample records about 1.8 million distinct CDR3 sequences, about 50% of which are singletons. Less than 2.5% of the sample comes from the top ten.

The donors were roughly 39 Caucasian individuals from Russia, aged 6 to 90 years, who were systemically healthy. Each donor gave ten milliliters of peripheral blood, drawn into EDTA-treated Vacutainer tubes. Ficoll-Paque density-gradient centrifugation was used to isolate PBMCs, with at least 7 million per sample. Trizol reagent was used to extract total RNA from the PBMCs, yielding at least 5.5 micrograms per sample. For every donor, an aliquot of PBMCs went through flow cytometry to measure the percentages of naive CD45RAhigh/CD27high T cells. This clonotype appeared many times. Its binding antigen is unknown. The input lacks base qualities; no much larger clone sits a single base away. Deletion took 6 bases off V and 4 bases off J, with a span of 13 bases between the germline ends. The CDR3, from cysteine to phenylalanine, totals 13 residues. Only the CDR3 DNA is retained, 39 bases long and in frame from the first base. The germline V gene encodes CDR1 MDHEN and CDR2 SYDVKM.

This receptor was taken from a woman in her forties in good health. In this chain, TRBV28 is recombined with TRBJ2-7, and possibly TRBD2, on 6 matching bases. The sequenced sample was blood. This receptor carries the CDR3 CASSLTGVYEQYF. The DNA reads as follows: TGTGCCAGCAGCTTAACGGGAGTGTACGAGCAGTACTTC.